Below are 11 T cell receptor beta chains sequenced from a single sample in a study of technical replicates of blood from a few donors. TCRdb keeps only in-frame clones here, not all; method: immunoSEQ multiplex PCR. The sample consists of fewer than 90,000 clones, around 94% of them appearing once. Sequenced: T cells isolated from PBMCs. These receptors originate from a human donor in good health.

The chain carries TRBV2 and TRBJ2-5; TRBD2 is a possible D gene (5 bases). The CDR3 runs to 13 residues. Trimming stripped 7 bases from V and 1 base from J, with 10 bases between. Per the germline V gene, CDR1 is SNHLY and CDR2 is FYNNEI. The CDR3 DNA reads as TGTGCCAGCAATAGACTAAGCCAAGAGACCCAGTACTTC. It yields the protein CASNRLSQETQYF. The full variable domain, its missing parts supplied by reference TRBV2 and TRBJ2-5, is EPEVTQTPSHQVTQMGQEVILRCVPISNHLYFYWYRQILGQKVEFLVSFYNNEISEKSEIFDDQFSVERPDGSNFTLKIRSTKLEDSAMYFCASNRLSQETQYFGPGTRLLVL.

This clone showed up just once. This rearrangement joins TRBV5-1 to TRBJ2-1; tentatively, D is TRBD1 (6 bases). CDR1 is SGHRS and CDR2 is YFSETQ in the germline V gene. Deletions cut 2 bases from V and 6 bases from J, with 18 bases between. CDR3 length: 16 amino acids. In nucleotides, the CDR3 is TGCGCCAGCAGCTTACCTCCGCAGGGGTCGGGCAATGAGCAGTTCTTC. Amino acid sequence: CASSLPPQGSGNEQFF.

CDR3 region: CASSPELAGGIQETQYF. DNA of the CDR3: TGTGCCAGCAGCCCAGAACTAGCGGGGGGGATCCAAGAGACCCAGTACTTC. The chain recombines TRBV9 with TRBJ2-5; 13 positions match TRBD2. The V gene end was trimmed by 4 bases and the J gene end by 1 base; junction bases not matched to a gene: 7. Germline assignment: CDR1 SGDLS and CDR2 YYNGEE. The CDR3 consists of 17 residues.

V usage is TRBV5-1 and J usage is TRBJ2-7, with 10 bases aligning to TRBD2. This CDR3 comprises 19 residues. V was clipped by 3 bases and J by 1 base; unmatched bases: 16. CDR1 SGHRS and CDR2 YFSETQ come from the germline V gene. CDR3 nucleotide sequence: TGCGCCAGCAGCTCCCTTTCTATAGCGGGAGGAGAGTTTTCCTACGAGCAGTACTTC. Amino acids: CASSSLSIAGGEFSYEQYF.

This sequence joins TRBV5-4 and TRBJ2-7; no clear D. V dropped 4 bases and J dropped 0 bases, with 11 bases sitting between them. This CDR3 is built from 14 residues. From germline, CDR1 is SGHNT and CDR2 YYREEE (reference sequence). The CDR3 nucleotides are TGTGCCAGCAGCCCTAATCCGGGCTCCTACGAGCAGTACTTC. This gives the protein CASSPNPGSYEQYF.

The rearrangement uses TRBV30 and TRBJ2-7; D might be TRBD2 (6 bases). Looked up from germline, CDR1 is GTSNPN and CDR2 is SVGIG (reference sequence). The ends were cut back, 3 bases at V and 3 bases at J, with 21 bases in the middle. This CDR3 spans 16 amino acids. The chain's CDR3 is CAWRPLLRGGRYEQYF. The CDR3 coding sequence is TGTGCCTGGAGGCCCCTATTGAGGGGAGGACGCTACGAGCAGTACTTC.

The chain is built from TRBV10-1 and TRBJ2-1; 11 bases agree with TRBD2. This CDR3 region has 19 residues. Germline V gene data show CDR1 as WNHNN and CDR2 as SYGVQD (reference sequence). Unmatched junction bases numbered 10, after V lost 3 bases and J lost 0 bases. The CDR3 sequence: CASSEKRLAGQGSYNEQFF. For the CDR3, the DNA is TGCGCCAGCAGTGAAAAAAGACTAGCGGGACAAGGCTCCTACAATGAGCAGTTCTTC.

The chain recombines TRBV7-9 with TRBJ2-7; 9 bases are shared with TRBD2. Unmatched junction bases numbered 15, after V lost 2 bases and J lost 7 bases. The CDR3 runs 17 residues. The V gene's germline CDR1 is SEHNR and CDR2 FQNEAQ (reference sequence). CDR3 nucleotides: TGTGCCAGCAGCTTAACGGGCTTTCGACTAGCGGTTCTAGAGCAGTACTTC. Translated, it gives CASSLTGFRLAVLEQYF.

The chain recombines TRBV9 with TRBJ2-1, with 8 bases identical to TRBD2. The CDR3 covers 16 residues. Germline trimming cut 1 base from V and 3 bases from J; bases unmatched to any gene: 6. CDR1 and CDR2 from the germline V gene are SGDLS and YYNGEE. CDR3 DNA: TGTGCCAGCAGCGTACACAGCGGGAGTGACTACAATGAGCAGTTCTTC. This translates into CASSVHSGSDYNEQFF.

This chain uses TRBV5-1 with TRBJ1-3; 10 bases line up with TRBD1. Germline V gene data show CDR1 as SGHRS and CDR2 as YFSETQ. The CDR3 loop spans 16 amino acids. V was clipped by 4 bases and J by 2 bases; unmatched bases: 6. DNA of the CDR3: TGCGCCAGCAGCCCCGGACAGGGGGAAGCTGGAAACACCATATATTTT. This encodes CASSPGQGEAGNTIYF. The full variable domain, in which reference TRBV5-1 and TRBJ1-3 provide the parts outside the CDR3, is KAGVTQTPRYLIKTRGQQVTLSCSPISGHRSVSWYQQTPGQGLQFLFEYFSETQRNKGNFPGRFSGRQFSNSRSEMNVSTLELGDSALYLCASSPGQGEAGNTIYFGEGSWLTVV.

The V and J genes are TRBV5-1 and TRBJ1-2; possibly TRBD1 for D (5 bases). CDR1 SGHRS and CDR2 YFSETQ come from the germline V gene. V lost 4 bases to trimming and J lost 11 bases, with 21 bases between them. The CDR3 spans 14 residues. CDR3 amino acids: CASSQGIGSPRYTF. The CDR3 DNA follows: TGCGCCAGCAGCCAGGGTATAGGCTCCCCTAGGTACACCTTC. The whole variable domain, remainder taken from reference TRBV5-1 and TRBJ1-2, is KAGVTQTPRYLIKTRGQQVTLSCSPISGHRSVSWYQQTPGQGLQFLFEYFSETQRNKGNFPGRFSGRQFSNSRSEMNVSTLELGDSALYLCASSQGIGSPRYTFGSGTRLTVV.